The T cell receptor beta chain described here comes from a study of metastatic and nonmetastatic thyroid tumors. Study at large: Repertoire comparisons spanned blood and tumor or nodule tissue from malignant and benign thyroid patients. General study findings and limits: According to reports, the diversity of TCR beta was significantly higher in malignant thyroid tumors than in benign nodules, and this held in both blood and tumor samples.

This CDR3 has 20 residues. Germline V gene sequence: CDR1 MDHEN, CDR2 SYDVKM. Trimming removed 1 base from V and 5 bases from J, with 29 bases in between. Concerning this clone: The antigen is undetermined.

In the original analysis: A classifier for distant metastasis in papillary thyroid cancer was constructed using CDR3 differences observed across clinicopathological groups. TCRdb re-clonotyped the PCR reads through MiXCR. TCRdb's processing, not the study's, gives the V and J calls here. The profile covers 20,000 to 25,000 clones, with about a fifth appearing a single time and 28% taken by the ten largest. Thyroid surgery took place with no prior treatment in any patient. The TCR comes from a female donor with papillary thyroid cancer or a benign thyroid nodule (not recorded which). Some clones in this sample may be carry-over from other donors' samples. The V and J genes are TRBV28 and TRBJ2-5, with D possibly matching TRBD2 (5 bases). Sample: blood. CDR3 loop: CASSLLHPISEREKMETQYF. The CDR3 nucleotides read TGTGCCAGCAGTTTATTACACCCTATTTCTGAGAGGGAGAAGATGGAGACCCAGTACTTC.